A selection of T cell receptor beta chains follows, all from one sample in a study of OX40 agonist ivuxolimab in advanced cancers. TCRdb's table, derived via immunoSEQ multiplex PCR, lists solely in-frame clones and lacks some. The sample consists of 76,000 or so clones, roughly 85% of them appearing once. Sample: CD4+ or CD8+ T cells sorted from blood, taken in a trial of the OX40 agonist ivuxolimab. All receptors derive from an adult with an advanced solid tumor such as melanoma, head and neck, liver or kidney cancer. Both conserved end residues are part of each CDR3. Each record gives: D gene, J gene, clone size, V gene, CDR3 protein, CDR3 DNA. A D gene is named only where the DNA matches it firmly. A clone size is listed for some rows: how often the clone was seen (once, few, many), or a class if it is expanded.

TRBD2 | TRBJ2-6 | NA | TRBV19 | CATQVGGTGANVLTF | TGTGCCACCCAGGTGGGGGGGACTGGGGCCAACGTCCTGACTTTC
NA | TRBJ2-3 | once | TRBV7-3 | CASSHLPRSGSSTDTQYF | TGTGCCAGCAGCCACCTTCCCCGCAGCGGTTCTAGCACAGATACGCAGTATTTT
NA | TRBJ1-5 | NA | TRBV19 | CASSIDGDSNQPQHF | TGTGCCAGTAGTATAGATGGGGATAGCAATCAGCCCCAGCATTTT
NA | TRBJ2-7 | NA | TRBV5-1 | CASSLSRDTSYSYEQYF | TGCGCCAGCAGCTTGAGCCGGGACACCTCGTACTCCTACGAGCAGTACTTC
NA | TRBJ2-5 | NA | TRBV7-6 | CASSYGPGRQETQYF | TGTGCCAGCAGCTATGGGCCAGGGCGCCAAGAGACCCAGTACTTC
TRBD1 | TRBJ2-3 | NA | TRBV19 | CASRYRGWTDTQYF | TGTGCCAGTAGATACAGGGGTTGGACAGATACGCAGTATTTT
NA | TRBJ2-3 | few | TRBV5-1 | CASSLGGQPGTDTQYF | TGCGCCAGCAGCTTGGGGGGGCAGCCGGGCACAGATACGCAGTATTTT
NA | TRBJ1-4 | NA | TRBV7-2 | CASSLARGQGTNEKLFF | TGTGCCAGCAGCTTAGCGCGGGGGCAGGGCACTAATGAAAAACTGTTTTTT
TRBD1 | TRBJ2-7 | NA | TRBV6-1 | CASTVPGGYEQYF | TGTGCCAGCACCGTCCCAGGGGGATACGAGCAGTACTTC
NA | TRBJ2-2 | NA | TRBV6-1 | CASSGRVPGRLVSGELFF | TGTGCCAGCAGTGGTCGGGTTCCAGGGAGATTAGTCTCCGGGGAGCTGTTTTTT
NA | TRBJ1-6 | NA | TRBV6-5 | CASTMTLYLTPLHF | TGTGCCAGCACAATGACCTTATACTTAACTCCCCTCCACTTT
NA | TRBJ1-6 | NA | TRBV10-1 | CAEGGRRRCYYNSPLHF | TGCGCCGAGGGAGGCAGACGGCGGTGTTACTATAATTCACCCCTCCACTTT
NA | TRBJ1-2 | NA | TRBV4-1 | CASSQGGSYRDGYTF | TGCGCCAGCAGCCAAGGGGGTTCGTACAGGGATGGCTACACCTTC
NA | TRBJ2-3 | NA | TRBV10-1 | CARQDCSTDTQYF | TGCGCCAGACAAGACTGTAGCACAGATACGCAGTATTTT
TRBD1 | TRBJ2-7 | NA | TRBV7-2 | CASSLSGTGQEEQYF | TGTGCCAGCAGCCTATCCGGGACAGGGCAGGAAGAGCAGTACTTC
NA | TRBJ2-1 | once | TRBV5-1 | CASSASSGPNEQFF | TGCGCCAGCAGCGCCTCCTCGGGGCCCAATGAGCAGTTCTTC
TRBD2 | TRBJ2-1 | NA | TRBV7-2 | CASSLTSGGINEQFF | TGTGCCAGCAGCTTGACTAGCGGGGGCATCAATGAGCAGTTCTTC
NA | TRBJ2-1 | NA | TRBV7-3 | CASSLSESKEQFF | TGTGCCAGCAGCCTAAGTGAAAGCAAAGAGCAGTTCTTC
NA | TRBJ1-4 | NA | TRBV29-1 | CSVSENEKLFF | TGCAGCGTTTCAGAAAATGAAAAACTGTTTTTT
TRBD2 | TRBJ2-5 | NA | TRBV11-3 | CASVFPGLAVKETQYF | TGTGCCAGCGTATTTCCGGGACTAGCCGTAAAAGAGACCCAGTACTTC
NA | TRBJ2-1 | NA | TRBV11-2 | CASSRPTFPTGEQFF | TGTGCCAGCAGCCGTCCAACATTCCCTACCGGTGAGCAGTTCTTC
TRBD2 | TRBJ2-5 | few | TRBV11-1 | CASRPRQGLAGDNRETQYF | TGTGCCAGCAGACCTCGTCAGGGACTAGCGGGGGATAATCGAGAGACCCAGTACTTC
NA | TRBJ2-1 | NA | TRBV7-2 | CASSGDQQFF | TGTGCCAGCAGCGGGGACCAGCAGTTCTTC
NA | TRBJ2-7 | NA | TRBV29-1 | CSVRTSSYEQYF | TGCAGCGTTCGGACAAGCTCCTACGAGCAGTACTTC
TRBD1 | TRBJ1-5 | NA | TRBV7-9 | CASSTGTENQPQHF | TGTGCCAGCAGCACCGGGACAGAAAATCAGCCCCAGCATTTT
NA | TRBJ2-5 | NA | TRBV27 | CASSFQLRETQYF | TGTGCCAGCAGTTTTCAACTCCGGGAGACCCAGTACTTC
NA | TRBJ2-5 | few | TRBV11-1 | CASSPRGFGTNQETQYF | TGTGCCAGCAGCCCCCGGGGCTTCGGGACCAATCAAGAGACCCAGTACTTC
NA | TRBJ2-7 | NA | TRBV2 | CASSVMYEQYF | TGTGCCAGCAGCGTCATGTACGAGCAGTACTTC
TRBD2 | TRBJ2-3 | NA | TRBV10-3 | CAISIAGAGTDTQYF | TGTGCCATCAGTATAGCGGGGGCGGGGACAGATACGCAGTATTTT
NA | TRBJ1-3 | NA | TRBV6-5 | CASSSPRGNTIYF | TGTGCCAGCAGTTCGCCAAGGGGAAACACCATATATTTT
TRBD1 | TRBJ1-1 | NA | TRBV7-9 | CASSLGQSYTEAFF | TGTGCCAGCAGCTTGGGACAGTCGTACACTGAAGCTTTCTTT
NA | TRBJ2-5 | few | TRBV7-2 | CASSSTGGRETQYF | TGTGCCAGCAGCTCCACGGGGGGCAGGGAGACCCAGTACTTC
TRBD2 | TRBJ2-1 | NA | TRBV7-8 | CASSLVPLGGGAWGEQFF | TGTGCCAGCAGCTTAGTCCCCCTTGGCGGGGGGGCTTGGGGTGAGCAGTTCTTC
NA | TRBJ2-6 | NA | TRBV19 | CASSTLGFSTGANVLTF | TGTGCCAGTAGTACTCTGGGATTCTCTACTGGGGCCAACGTCCTGACTTTC
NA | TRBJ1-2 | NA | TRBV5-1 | CASSSQGNYGHTF | TGCGCCAGCAGCTCACAGGGTAACTATGGCCACACCTTC
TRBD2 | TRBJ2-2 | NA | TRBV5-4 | CASSMGLSPTGELFF | TGTGCCAGCAGCATGGGACTATCCCCCACCGGGGAGCTGTTTTTT
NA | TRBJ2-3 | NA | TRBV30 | CAWSVGRTDTQYF | TGTGCCTGGAGTGTAGGGCGCACAGATACGCAGTATTTT
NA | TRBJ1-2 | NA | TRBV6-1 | CASSEAPGAGGYGYTF | TGTGCCAGCAGTGAAGCCCCCGGGGCCGGGGGCTATGGCTACACCTTC
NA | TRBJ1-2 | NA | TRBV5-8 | CASLRLVGRPYGYTF | TGTGCCAGCCTGCGACTGGTAGGGCGACCCTATGGCTACACCTTC
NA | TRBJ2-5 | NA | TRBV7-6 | CASSSWGEETQYF | TGTGCCAGCAGCTCGTGGGGGGAAGAGACCCAGTACTTC